This TCR beta chain emerged from a study of T cells in localized non-small cell lung cancer. Clones were read by immunoSEQ multiplex PCR, and TCRdb kept only the in-frame ones, dropping some. The sample records around 83,000 clones, roughly 80% being singletons. For this clone: No antigen is known for it.

Trimming took 3 bases from V and 3 from J; bases not matched to a gene: 11. The CDR3 extends over 16 amino acids. The germline V gene encodes CDR1 MNHNS and CDR2 SASEGT. Study results and limitations: Adjacent lung was found to contain a median approximately 60 of the top 100 tumor clones. A higher density of T cells in blood coincided with extended overall survival. The study sequenced only one region of the tumor. As a result, intratumor heterogeneity could not be excluded and remains possible.

J is TRBJ2-7 and V is TRBV6-1, with TRBD2 identical over 7 bases. The sequence was collected from a man aged 40 to 70 with stage II squamous cell lung carcinoma. The sample was PBMCs, taken before any cancer treatment. CDR3 region: CASSETSSGKFYEQYF. The CDR3 DNA follows: TGTGCCAGCAGTGAGACGTCTAGCGGAAAGTTCTACGAGCAGTACTTC.